The 23 T cell receptor beta chains given below trace back to one sample, sequenced in a study of response to subunit inactivated influenza vaccine. In TCRdb, the RT-PCR reads were re-called with MiXCR into one record per CDR3 protein. The profile shows some 150,000 distinct CDR3 sequences, over 9.5% of them singletons. Separately, the same data were catalogued under a study of T cells expressing NK-cell markers. As reported in that work: The TCR beta cDNA came from 5'RACE template switching with UMIs.

This sample comprised CD8+ T cells sorted from PBMCs, obtained roughly 12 days after vaccination. Source of these receptors: a man in his fifties who received an inactivated influenza vaccine.

This clonotype has only a few counts. The V gene is TRBV25-1, the J gene TRBJ2-1; D is undetermined. CDR3 length equals 13 residues. CDR1 MGHDK and CDR2 SYGVNS come from the germline V gene. The CDR3 spells CAGGELAYNEQFF. The DNA of the CDR3 is TGTGCGGGCGGTGAGCTTGCCTACAATGAGCAGTTCTTC.

Ten or more counts support this clonotype. The V and J genes are TRBV6-2 or TRBV6-3 and TRBJ2-2; tentative D call: TRBD1 (6 bases). Germline CDR1 and CDR2: MNHEY and SVGEGT. CDR3 length: 17 amino acids. Trimming took 5 bases from V and 3 from J, leaving 19 bases between them. CDR3 DNA: TGTGCCAGCAGTACGGACAGTTTGTCACGAGACACCGGGGAGCTGTTTTTT. Its translation: CASSTDSLSRDTGELFF.

This clonotype was detected a few times. The chain combines TRBV15 with TRBJ1-5; D unclear. This CDR3 contains 15 residues. From germline, CDR1 is LNHNV and CDR2 YYDKDF (reference sequence). V lost 0 bases, J lost 3 bases, and 9 bases lay in between. Here the CDR3 DNA reads TGTGCCACCAGCAGAGATGGCGAATTCAATCAGCCCCAGCATTTT. Translation: CATSRDGEFNQPQHF. The full variable domain, with the rest looked up from reference TRBV15 and TRBJ1-5, is DAMVIQNPRYQVTQFGKPVTLSCSQTLNHNVMYWYQQKSSQAPKLLFHYYDKDFNNEADTPDNFQSRRPNTSFCFLDIRSPGLGDTAMYLCATSRDGEFNQPQHFGDGTRLSIL.

As concerns this clonotype: At one of its ends the junction is not consistent with the germline gene, which may arise from a read error. The V call is TRBV29-1, the J call TRBJ2-7; D is unclear. CDR3 size: 13 residues. Germline V gives CDR1 SQVTM, CDR2 ANQGSEA. CDR3 sequence (DNA): TGCAGCTTTGAAGATTCCAGGAAATACGAGCAGTACTTC. This encodes CSFEDSRKYEQYF.

The sample holds many counts of this clonotype. The CDR3 nucleotides read TGTGCCAGCAGCTCGTGGGACGGGCAAGAGACCCAGTACTTC. It codes for CASSSWDGQETQYF. V gene TRBV7-9 combines with J gene TRBJ2-5; D is tentatively TRBD1 or TRBD2 (5 bases each). The germline V gene has CDR1 SEHNR and CDR2 FQNEAQ (reference sequence). The CDR3 is 14 amino acids. V dropped 4 bases and J dropped 2 bases, with 11 bases sitting between them.

The chain combines TRBV24-1 with TRBJ2-3; D ambiguous. V lost 4 bases and J 0 bases, leaving 13 bases between the germline ends. The germline V gene encodes CDR1 KGHDR and CDR2 SFDVKD. The CDR3 has 16 amino acids. The CDR3 reads CATSDRTDASTDTQYF. The CDR3 DNA reads as TGTGCCACCAGTGACCGGACGGATGCTAGCACAGATACGCAGTATTTT.

This clonotype was recorded at least ten times. V gene TRBV20-1 combines with J gene TRBJ2-7; perhaps TRBD1 as D (6 bases). Per germline, CDR1 DFQATT and CDR2 SNEGSKA (reference sequence). The ends were cut back, 6 bases at V and 7 bases at J, with 22 bases in the middle. The CDR3 consists of 14 residues. The CDR3 protein is CSATPPGHSEEQYF. CDR3 nucleotide sequence: TGCAGTGCAACCCCCCCGGGACATTCCGAAGAGCAGTACTTC.

In its sample, this clonotype was seen a few times. J is TRBJ1-1 and V is TRBV20-1, with 7 positions matching TRBD1. V trimming: 0 bases; J trimming: 5 bases; junction bases outside the gene matches: 6. The length of the CDR3 is 14 residues. Germline CDR1 DFQATT, CDR2 SNEGSKA (reference sequence). CDR3 sequence: CSARDRTGRTEAFF. The DNA for the CDR3 is TGCAGTGCTAGAGATCGGACAGGTCGGACTGAAGCTTTCTTT.

The chain has TRBV6-2 or TRBV6-3 and TRBJ2-2; 8 bases line up with TRBD1. The CDR3 spans 16 residues. J lost 5 bases, V lost 6 bases, and 11 bases had no gene match. Germline V gene sequence: CDR1 MNHEY, CDR2 SVGEGT. The CDR3 region has the DNA TGTGCCAGCAGCTACCGACAGGGGTTGTGGACCGGGGAGCTGTTTTTT. It is translated as CASSYRQGLWTGELFF.

This chain uses TRBV6-2 or TRBV6-3 with TRBJ2-7; D remains unclear. CDR1 and CDR2 (germline): MNHEY, SVGEGT. V was clipped by 7 bases and J by 2 bases, with 18 bases between them. This CDR3 has 15 amino acids. CDR3 in amino acids: CASKTLEDVPYEQYF. Here the CDR3 DNA reads TGTGCCAGCAAGACACTCGAGGACGTCCCCTACGAGCAGTACTTC.

This clonotype was seen repeatedly, ten times or more. The chain employs TRBV12-1 and TRBJ2-7; the table names TRBD1, a call not compared with the DNA. TRBV12-1 is a documented pseudogene. CDR3 length equals 17 residues. Written as DNA, the CDR3 is TGTGCCAGCAGCTTTGCGCCACGAGGACAGGGGGCCCACGAGCAGTACTTC. It translates to CASSFAPRGQGAHEQYF.

This clonotype was recorded many times. The CDR3 here is CSVDGLAGVPYTQYF. In DNA, the CDR3 is TGCAGCGTTGACGGACTAGCGGGGGTGCCCTATACGCAGTATTTT. The V call is TRBV29-1, the J call TRBJ2-3; 13 bases agree with TRBD2. The CDR3 spans 15 residues. V trimming: 3 bases; J trimming: 7 bases; junction bases outside the gene matches: 7. CDR1 SQVTM and CDR2 ANQGSEA come from the germline V gene.

This clonotype was seen more than once but under ten times. The chain uses TRBV7-6 and TRBJ2-5, with 9 positions matching TRBD1. CDR1 and CDR2 from the germline V gene are SGHVS and FNYEAQ. The V and J ends lost 5 bases and 3 bases, in that order; junction bases with no gene match: 7. The CDR3 has 15 amino acids. CDR3 residues: CASSAYRDREETQYF. For the CDR3, the DNA is TGTGCCAGCAGCGCGTACCGGGACAGGGAAGAGACCCAGTACTTC.

The chain recombines TRBV29-1 with TRBJ2-1; 8 bases are shared with TRBD1. Germline CDR1 SQVTM, CDR2 ANQGSEA. The CDR3 sequence is 15 residues long. V shed 3 bases, J shed 4 bases, and the junction held 8 bases outside the gene matches. The CDR3 nucleotides read TGCAGCGTTGATACCCGGACAGGGACTTACAATGAGCAGTTCTTC. It is translated as CSVDTRTGTYNEQFF.

The CDR3 DNA reads as TGTGCCAGCAGTTCCACGCGTAGTCTCCGTAGCGGGAGTGGAGAGACCCAGTACTTC. Translation gives CASSSTRSLRSGSGETQYF. The chain is built from TRBV6-5 and TRBJ2-5; 9 bases are shared with TRBD2. The V and J ends lost 4 bases and 4 bases, in that order; junction bases with no gene match: 19. This CDR3 spans 19 amino acids. Germline V gene sequence: CDR1 MNHEY, CDR2 SVGAGI.

This chain links TRBV6-5 with TRBJ2-3, with a weak D call TRBD2 (7 bases). The V gene's germline CDR1 is MNHEY and CDR2 SVGAGI. Trimming shortened V by 3 bases and J by 1 base, and 11 bases separated the two germline ends. This CDR3 spans 15 amino acids. CDR3 sequence (DNA): TGTGCCAGCAGTTATTGGGGGGGGCGCACAGATACGCAGTATTTT. Its translation: CASSYWGGRTDTQYF.

This clonotype occurred a few times. The chain couples TRBV11-3 to TRBJ1-1; a weak D match, TRBD1 (6 bases). Germline loops: CDR1 SGHNT, CDR2 YENEEA. CDR3 length: 14 amino acids. Trimming left V 4 bases short and J 1 base short, with 10 bases between. This chain's CDR3 is CASSSPGENTEAFF. CDR3 bases: TGTGCCAGCAGCTCCCCAGGGGAGAACACTGAAGCTTTCTTT.

This chain joins TRBV3-1 and TRBJ2-5; the D gene is possibly TRBD1 (6 bases). Germline CDR1 LGHDT, CDR2 YNNKEL (reference sequence). V lost 0 bases and J 5 bases, leaving 19 bases between the germline ends. This CDR3 comprises 17 residues. CDR3 sequence reads: CASSQEEVYRGLETQYF. CDR3 nucleotides: TGTGCCAGCAGCCAAGAGGAGGTTTATAGGGGGTTGGAGACCCAGTACTTC.

This clonotype was seen a handful of times. The chain links TRBV7-9 to TRBJ2-7; D may be TRBD2 (5 bases). V gave up 0 bases and J gave up 1 base, with 7 bases separating them. Germline-derived CDR1 and CDR2 are SEHNR and FQNEAQ (reference sequence). This CDR3 is 14 amino acids long. CDR3 loop: CASSLARESYEQYF. The CDR3, as DNA: TGTGCCAGCAGCTTAGCGAGGGAATCCTACGAGCAGTACTTC.

CDR3 DNA: TGTGCCAGCGGGGACAGGGGCGACCGGGAGCTGTTTTTT. This encodes CASGDRGDRELFF. The chain joins TRBV6-2 or TRBV6-3 to TRBJ2-2, with 10 bases identical to TRBD1. CDR1 is MNHEY, CDR2 SVGEGT, per germline. The CDR3 loop spans 13 amino acids. V lost 8 bases to trimming and J lost 9 bases; unmatched junction nucleotides: 6.

This clonotype came up a few times. The rearrangement links TRBV30 to TRBJ2-7; tentative D call: TRBD2 (6 bases). V lost 0 bases and J 5 bases, leaving 11 bases between the germline ends. The CDR3 is made up of 13 amino acids. Germline-derived CDR1 and CDR2 are GTSNPN and SVGIG (reference sequence). The CDR3 region is CAWSVAWGDEQYF. The CDR3 DNA follows: TGTGCCTGGAGTGTAGCTTGGGGGGACGAGCAGTACTTC.

This clonotype was counted between two and nine times. V usage is TRBV4-3 and J usage is TRBJ2-2, with D possibly being TRBD2 (7 bases). Per the germline V gene, CDR1 is LGHNA and CDR2 is YSLEER. CDR3 length equals 16 residues. V lost 1 base and J lost 5, with 14 bases in between. The CDR3 nucleotides read TGCGCCAGCAGCCAAGGGCGGGGGCTGTTAACCGGGGAGCTGTTTTTT. Protein product: CASSQGRGLLTGELFF.

This clonotype was seen more than once but under ten times. The chain joins TRBV10-3 to TRBJ2-1; the D gene is possibly TRBD2 (5 bases). The V end lost 4 bases, the J end lost 0 bases, and 7 bases lay between the germline ends. CDR1 and CDR2 (germline): ENHRY, SYGVKD. The CDR3 has 14 residues. CDR3 DNA: TGTGCCATCAGTGGCCGGGACTCCTACAATGAGCAGTTCTTC. Its translation: CAISGRDSYNEQFF.